This T cell receptor beta chain was documented in a study of blood T cell repertoires in COVID-19. Across the whole study: COVID-19 samples collected from the United States, Italy and Spain covered acute and convalescent phases. PBMCs, B-cell-depleted T cells, or T cells provided the cDNA or gDNA that made up the material.

The CDR3 is 14 amino acids. Germline trimming cut 4 bases from V and 4 bases from J; bases unmatched to any gene: 3. The germline gives CDR1 SGHRS, CDR2 YFSETQ. Using immunoSEQ multiplex PCR, the repertoire was profiled, and TCRdb retains in-frame clones only, with some absent. The table has roughly 380,000 clones, 81% seen once. The table lists this clone with a few counts. The sequence derives from a human donor with acute or convalescent COVID-19. The donor label of this sample is uncertain. The chain uses TRBV5-1 and TRBJ2-1, with 9 bases aligning to TRBD1. Material: peripheral blood. CDR3 region: CASSTGQGYNEQFF. In DNA form, the CDR3 reads TGCGCCAGCAGCACGGGACAGGGTTACAATGAGCAGTTCTTC.